The 9 T cell receptor beta chains presented below share a single source sample, sequenced in a study of beta chain features in type 1 diabetes. Sequencing targeted expressed TCRB transcripts, as all isolated RNA had been reverse transcribed. TCRdb's table, derived via immunoSEQ multiplex PCR, lists solely in-frame clones and lacks some. Of fewer than 250,000 clones in the sample, roughly two thirds are singletons; the top ten hold 0.053%. The material sequenced was naive CD4+ T cells from blood. Receptors originate from a man younger than 45 in good health.

This clone showed up just a few times. This chain connects TRBV5-4 to TRBJ2-3, with D perhaps matching TRBD2 (5 bases). This CDR3 is built from 13 residues. Germline V gives CDR1 SGHNT, CDR2 YYREEE (reference sequence). The V gene lost 4 bases and the J gene lost 2 bases, with 8 bases spanning the gap. The DNA for the CDR3 is TGTGCCAGCAGCCAGCGGTTCACAGATACGCAGTATTTT. Residues: CASSQRFTDTQYF. The full variable domain, completed using reference TRBV5-4 and TRBJ2-3, is ETGVTQSPTHLIKTRGQQVTLRCSSQSGHNTVSWYQQALGQGPQFIFQYYREEENGRGNFPPRFSGLQFPNYSSELNVNALELDDSALYLCASSQRFTDTQYFGPGTRLTVL.

The chain combines TRBV7-2 with TRBJ2-2; no clear D. The germline V and J ends were trimmed by 5 bases and 3 bases, with 7 bases remaining between them. This CDR3 contains 13 residues. The germline gives CDR1 SGHTA, CDR2 FQGNSA. The CDR3 coding sequence is TGTGCCAGCAGCCCCCAGGACACCGGGGAGCTGTTTTTT. It encodes CASSPQDTGELFF.

This clone came up a few times. The V call is TRBV4-2, the J call TRBJ2-1; D is uncertain. V was shortened by 0 bases and J by 0 bases, with 9 bases between the two germline ends. The V gene's germline CDR1 is LGHNA and CDR2 YNFKEQ. The CDR3 has 16 amino acids. The CDR3 reads CASSQDRYTSYNEQFF. The CDR3 nucleotides are TGTGCCAGCAGCCAAGATCGCTACACCTCCTACAATGAGCAGTTCTTC.

The chain is built from TRBV6-5 and TRBJ2-3; 7 bases are shared with TRBD1. Losses at the gene ends were 6 bases for V and 0 bases for J; bases not matched to a gene: 6. Germline V gives CDR1 MNHEY, CDR2 SVGAGI. This CDR3 has 15 amino acids. CDR3 protein: CASRSGTASTDTQYF. The CDR3 DNA reads as TGTGCCAGCAGGTCCGGGACAGCTAGCACAGATACGCAGTATTTT.

This chain joins TRBV7-2 and TRBJ2-5; 8 nucleotides line up with TRBD2. Unmatched junction bases numbered 4, after V lost 1 base and J lost 0 bases. The V gene's germline CDR1 is SGHTA and CDR2 FQGNSA. The CDR3 is made up of 16 amino acids. In nucleotides, the CDR3 is TGTGCCAGCAGCTTAGGGGCTAGCGGGTACCAAGAGACCCAGTACTTC. Amino acid sequence: CASSLGASGYQETQYF.

The J gene is TRBJ2-3, the V gene TRBV5-1, with D perhaps TRBD1 (7 bases). The CDR3 is made up of 14 amino acids. Per the germline V gene, CDR1 is SGHRS and CDR2 is YFSETQ. V was pared by 2 bases and J by 4 bases, with 11 bases between. The DNA of the CDR3 is TGCGCCAGCAGCTTCCAGGGGGAGGCAGATACGCAGTATTTT. The encoded protein is CASSFQGEADTQYF.

This rearrangement joins TRBV30 to TRBJ2-1; D ambiguous. Trimming stripped 0 bases from V and 6 bases from J, with 15 bases between. The CDR3 runs 15 residues. The germline gives CDR1 GTSNPN, CDR2 SVGIG (reference sequence). CDR3 in DNA: TGTGCCTGGAGTGTTTTCGGACCTTCGGTCAATGAGCAGTTCTTC. Protein sequence: CAWSVFGPSVNEQFF.

The chain joins TRBV30 to TRBJ2-3; 9 nucleotides line up with TRBD2. Per the germline V gene, CDR1 is GTSNPN and CDR2 is SVGIG (reference sequence). The CDR3 spans 12 residues. The junction had 1 base not matched to a gene; V was cut back by 4 bases and J by 5 bases. CDR3 in DNA: TGTGCCTGGAAAGCGGGAGGAGATACGCAGTATTTT. It translates to CAWKAGGDTQYF.

This clone occurred a few times. The chain combines TRBV13 with TRBJ2-7; TRBD1 agrees at 8 bases. V dropped 6 bases and J dropped 0; count of bases not matched to a gene: 7. Looked up from germline, CDR1 is PRHDT and CDR2 is FYEKMQ (reference sequence). The CDR3 contains 15 residues. CDR3 coding DNA: TGTGCCAGCAGGAATTCCGGGACAGGCTCCTACGAGCAGTACTTC. It is translated as CASRNSGTGSYEQYF.